The next 17 T cell receptor beta chains were all read from a single sample in a study of CD8+ T cells in alopecia areata. After isolation, RNA underwent reverse transcription to generate cDNA as the sequencing template. Measured with immunoSEQ multiplex PCR; TCRdb has only the in-frame clones, and not every one. The specimen has around 290,000 clones, none found just once. Pooled cells of cutaneous lymph node origin were sorted on CD4, CD8alpha, NKG2D, NKG2ACE and other markers. Material for sequencing was CD4+ T cells sorted from a lymph node. These receptors all come from a C3H/HeJ mouse with alopecia areata. Mouse strain MHC haplotype: H2-k.

This clone was counted between two and nine times. Any gene name here is a mouse gene name. The CDR3 is cut off 4 residues early in the read; its end comes from the germline J gene. Other nucleotide sequences from this sample produce the same CDR3. The chain couples TRBV1 to TRBJ1-2, with a possible D match to TRBD1 (6 bases). The germline V gene has CDR1 NSQYPW and CDR2 LRSPGD (reference sequence). V was clipped by 1 base and J by 3 bases, with 9 bases between them. CDR3 length equals 14 residues. This CDR3 is CTCSAGGGDSDYTF. The DNA read from the CDR3 is TGCACCTGCAGTGCAGGAGGGGGGGACTCC.

Concerning this clone: Mouse names are used for the genes. The read falls 4 residues short of the CDR3 end, and the missing part is taken from the germline J gene. The gene calls are TRBV13-3 and TRBJ2-5, with 7 bases lining up with TRBD2. The CDR3 contains 14 residues. The V segment lost 3 bases and the J segment 2 bases; nucleotides outside the gene matches: 3. Germline CDR1 is NNHDY and CDR2 is SYVADS. CDR3 sequence: CASSVGLSQDTQYF. CDR3 DNA (partial): TGTGCCAGCAGTGTGGGACTGAGCCAAGAC.

This clone has only a few counts. Mouse names are used for the genes. The read is 4 residues too short to cover the CDR3 end, so that end is filled in from the germline J gene. This chain links TRBV1 with TRBJ2-4; 12 nucleotides agree with TRBD2. CDR3 size: 16 residues. Germline CDR1 is NSQYPW and CDR2 is LRSPGD (reference sequence). Partial CDR3 DNA: TGCACCTGCAGTGCAGCGGGACTGGGGGGTTTGAAC. Translated, it gives CTCSAAGLGGLN. The whole CDR3 region reads CTCSAAGLGGLNTLYF.

This clone was seen ten or more times. The germline and genes are mouse ones. This CDR3 reads CASSARDRGYNSPLYF. CDR3 DNA (partial): TGTGCCAGCAGTGCCCGGGACAGGGGCTATAATTCGCCC. The rearrangement uses TRBV19 and TRBJ1-6, with TRBD1 matching 10 bases. From the germline J gene comes the end of the CDR3, since the read stops 3 residues before it. TRBJ1-6 is recorded as an ORF, its role being uncertain. V was clipped by 4 bases and J by 3 bases; unmatched bases: 4. This CDR3 has 16 amino acids. Germline assignment: CDR1 FNHDT and CDR2 SITEND (reference sequence).

With respect to this clone: Germline and genes here are mouse. The CDR3 end is not reached by the read, which stops 3 residues before it; the germline J gene fills it in. The chain links TRBV13-2 to TRBJ1-6; D remains ambiguous. TRBJ1-6 is sorted into the ORF group, with uncertain function. Germline V gene lookup returns CDR1 NNHNN and CDR2 SYGAGS (reference sequence). Trimming removed 5 bases from V and 6 bases from J, with 3 bases in between. The CDR3 loop spans 11 amino acids. The CDR3 reads CASGGNSPLYF. Partial CDR3 DNA: TGTGCCAGCGGAGGTAATTCGCCC.

On this clone itself: All gene names here are mouse names. The read comes to an end 4 residues before the CDR3 does, leaving the germline J gene to fill in the end. The V and J genes are TRBV1 and TRBJ2-5; no firm D call. The length of the CDR3 is 13 residues. Germline V gene data show CDR1 as NSQYPW and CDR2 as LRSPGD (reference sequence). The CDR3: CTCSAETKDTQYF. CDR3 bases read: TGCACCTGCAGTGCAGAAACAAAAGAC.

This clone was counted only a few times. Genes here carry mouse names. The read stops 4 residues short of the end of the CDR3; the missing end is completed from the germline J gene. This rearrangement joins TRBV17 to TRBJ2-7; no firm D call. This CDR3 has 12 amino acids. The V gene's germline CDR1 is MNHDT and CDR2 YYDKIL. Incomplete CDR3 DNA: TGTGCTAGCAGTTTACAAAATTAT. Its translation is CASSLQNY. The entire CDR3 reads CASSLQNYEQYF.

This clone was detected a few times. Germline and genes: mouse. The read is 4 residues too short to cover the CDR3 end, so that end is filled in from the germline J gene. The chain employs TRBV5 and TRBJ2-7; 11 bases are shared with TRBD2. Per germline, CDR1 LGHNA and CDR2 YNLKQL (reference sequence). CDR3 length equals 15 residues. The covered CDR3 bases are TGTGCCAGCAGCCCCCGACTGGGGGGGGGATAT. Translated, it gives CASSPRLGGGY. The whole CDR3 reads CASSPRLGGGYEQYF.

This clone was seen more than once but under ten times. Genes and germline are mouse. Coverage ceases 4 residues before the CDR3 finishes, and the germline J gene fills in the end. The chain uses TRBV31 and TRBJ2-5; 8 bases line up with TRBD2. Trimming took 3 bases from V and 0 from J; bases not matched to a gene: 5. This CDR3 region has 15 residues. The germline CDR1 and CDR2 sequences are GKSSPN and SITVG. The sequenced part of the CDR3 DNA is TGTGCCTGGAGAGACTGGGGCAAGAACCAAGAC. It specifies CAWRDWGKNQD. The whole CDR3 protein reads CAWRDWGKNQDTQYF.

Points on this clone: The gene symbols are mouse symbols. The sequenced CDR3 bases are TGTGCCAGCAGGACCCGGGACAAACTCTAT. It yields the protein CASRTRDKLY. The entire CDR3 reads CASRTRDKLYEQYF. The chain carries TRBV19 and TRBJ2-7, with a tentative D call TRBD1 (6 bases). Read sequence stops 4 residues before the CDR3 end, and the germline J gene provides the missing end. The CDR3 consists of 14 residues. Germline V gene data show CDR1 as FNHDT and CDR2 as SITEND (reference sequence). The germline V and J ends were trimmed by 5 bases and 3 bases, with 15 bases remaining between them.

This clone has only a few counts. Genes and germline are mouse. The CDR3 goes on 4 residues after the read ends, and that part is filled in from the germline J gene. The rearrangement links TRBV13-3 to TRBJ2-2, with 8 bases that match TRBD1. Germline assignment: CDR1 NNHDY and CDR2 SYVADS. CDR3 size: 17 residues. V shed 2 bases and J 0 bases; nucleotides not matched to a gene: 6. CDR3 DNA (partial): TGTGCCAGCAGTGACCACAGGGGGAACACAAACACCGGG. It specifies CASSDHRGNTNTG. The full CDR3 protein reads CASSDHRGNTNTGQLYF.

Note on this clone: Any gene name here is a mouse gene name. The sequence runs out 4 residues before the end of the CDR3; the remainder is reconstructed from the germline J gene. The chain recombines TRBV19 with TRBJ2-2; TRBD2 aligns across 8 bases. V gave up 4 bases and J gave up 4 bases; unmatched junction bases: 6. Germline CDR1 is FNHDT and CDR2 is SITEND (reference sequence). The CDR3 covers 15 residues. The sequenced CDR3 bases are TGTGCCAGCAGTCGGGGGGGGGCTGGCACCGGG. Protein product: CASSRGGAGTG. The complete CDR3 reads CASSRGGAGTGQLYF.

This clone occurred a few times. Any gene name here is a mouse gene name. The read falls 4 residues short of the CDR3 end, and the missing part is taken from the germline J gene. This sequence joins TRBV31 and TRBJ2-7; 9 bases map to TRBD2. The germline gives CDR1 GKSSPN, CDR2 SITVG. The CDR3 totals 14 residues. The V gene end was trimmed by 3 bases and the J gene end by 3 bases; junction bases not matched to a gene: 6. The covered CDR3 bases are TGTGCCTGGAGCGCGCCCTGGGGGGGCTAT. As protein: CAWSAPWGGY. The entire CDR3 protein is CAWSAPWGGYEQYF.

Details on this clone: Germline and genes: mouse. CDR3 in amino acids: CASSNRIGNTEVFF. Partial CDR3 DNA: TGTGCCAGCAGCAACAGGATCGGAAACACA. This chain joins TRBV4 and TRBJ1-1, with D perhaps matching TRBD1 (5 bases). The sequenced fragment ends 4 residues before the CDR3 boundary, so the rest is inferred from the germline J gene. This CDR3 is 14 amino acids long. V was pared by 5 bases and J by 1 base, with 11 bases between. CDR1 LGHDT and CDR2 YNNKQL come from the germline V gene (reference sequence).

Notes on this clone: Gene names refer to mouse genes. The read stops 4 residues short of the end of the CDR3; the missing end is completed from the germline J gene. J is TRBJ2-1 and V is TRBV19; TRBD2 aligns across 11 bases. Trimming removed 5 bases from V and 3 bases from J; junction bases left unmatched: 4. This CDR3 region has 15 residues. The germline V gene has CDR1 FNHDT and CDR2 SITEND (reference sequence). CDR3 sequence reads: CASRGLGGGYAEQFF. The covered CDR3 bases are TGTGCCAGCAGAGGACTGGGGGGCGGCTATGCT.

As concerns this clone: Mouse gene names and germline throughout. The read halts 4 residues ahead of the CDR3 end, with the missing end drawn from the germline J gene. The rearrangement links TRBV13-2 to TRBJ2-1; 9 bases agree with TRBD2. The length of the CDR3 is 13 residues. Germline V CDR1 and CDR2: NNHNN, SYGAGS (reference sequence). V shed 6 bases, J shed 5 bases, and the junction held 3 bases outside the gene matches. Incomplete CDR3 DNA: TGTGCCAGCGCCCGGGACTGGGATGCT. Translated: CASARDWDA. The full CDR3 reads CASARDWDAEQFF.

This clone turned up a few times. Gene names and germline match the mouse. Coverage ceases 3 residues before the CDR3 finishes, and the germline J gene fills in the end. The chain is built from TRBV5 and TRBJ1-6, with TRBD1 matching over 9 bases. TRBJ1-6 is identified as an open reading frame with a role that is uncertain. After removal of 0 bases from V and 5 bases from J, the junction contained 5 bases not matched to a gene. The CDR3 is made up of 17 amino acids. Germline V CDR1 and CDR2: LGHNA, YNLKQL (reference sequence). The CDR3 bases that were read are TGTGCCAGCAGCCAAGAGCCGGGACAGGGAGATAATTCGCCC. Its protein is CASSQEPGQGDNSP. The full CDR3 protein is CASSQEPGQGDNSPLYF.